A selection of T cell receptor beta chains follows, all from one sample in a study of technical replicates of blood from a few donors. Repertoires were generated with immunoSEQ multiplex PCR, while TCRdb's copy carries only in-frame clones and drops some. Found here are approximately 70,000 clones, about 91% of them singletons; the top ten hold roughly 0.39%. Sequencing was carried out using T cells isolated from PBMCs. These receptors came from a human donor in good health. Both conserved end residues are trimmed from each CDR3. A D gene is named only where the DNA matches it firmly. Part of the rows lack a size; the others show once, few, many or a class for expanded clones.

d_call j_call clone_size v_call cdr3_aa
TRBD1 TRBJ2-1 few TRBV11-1 ASSPDRGHEQF
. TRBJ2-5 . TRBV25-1 ASSEFLLQGRRDTQY
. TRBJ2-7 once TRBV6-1 ASSPGLYSYEQY
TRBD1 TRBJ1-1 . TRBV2 ASNTQGAHGNTEAF
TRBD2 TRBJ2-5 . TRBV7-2 ASSLLAGLETQY
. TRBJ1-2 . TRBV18 ASSPTDYGYT
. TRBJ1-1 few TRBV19 ASSEHRTGNTEAF
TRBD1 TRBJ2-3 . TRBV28 ASSSETGLWTDTQY
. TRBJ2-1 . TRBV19 ASRTSLGTDEQF
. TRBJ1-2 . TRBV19 ASSRGGKSNYGYT
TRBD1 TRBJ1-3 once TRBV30 AWFGTVYSGNTIY
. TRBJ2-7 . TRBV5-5 ASSTDRPYEQY
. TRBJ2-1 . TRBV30 AWSALATNEQF
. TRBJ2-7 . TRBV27 ASSLSPGSNYEQY
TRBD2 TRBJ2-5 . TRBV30 AWSIISGGETQY
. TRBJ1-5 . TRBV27 ASSFGPGASNQPQH
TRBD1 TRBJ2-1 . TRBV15 ATSGDREVHNEQF
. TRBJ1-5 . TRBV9 ASSTTGHSNQPQH